This TCR beta chain was sequenced for a study of blood T cells in healthy people across ages. The CDR3 totals 13 residues. Trimming stripped 7 bases from V and 4 bases from J, with 11 bases between. Together with a sample-barcoded 5' primer, a J-beta primer mix was included in a second PCR lasting roughly 6 to 12 cycles. All cDNA molecules were each tagged by a template-switch adaptor with 12 random nucleotides. TCRdb used MiXCR to reprocess the 5' RACE reads, holding one entry per CDR3 protein. The data contain about a million distinct CDR3 sequences, roughly 51% of them singletons. Study-level results: Correlation between TCR beta diversity and naive T cell percentage was strong.

This clonotype was observed a few times. Antigen unknown. Material for sequencing was blood. This chain links TRBV12-3 or TRBV12-4 with TRBJ2-1; D unresolved. The TCR originated in a woman aged 55-70 years in good health. CDR3: CASIKRNYNEQFF. DNA for the CDR3: TGTGCCAGCATCAAACGGAATTACAATGAGCAGTTCTTC.